A single sample is the source of the 30 T cell receptor beta chains below, sequenced in a study of cytomegalovirus exposure and HLA in healthy donors (dated by TCRdb to about 2017). The library was generated by the immunoSEQ multiplex PCR assay. TCRdb's version of the immuneACCESS table is confined to in-frame rearrangements and falls short of the full clone set. An unresolved V gene accounts for under half of the shortfall where checked; the remainder is of unknown origin. The sample table holds roughly 60,000 clones, of which about 91% were seen once. The leading ten clones occupy over 1% of the sample. Sequencing used PBMCs. Receptors originate from a woman aged 18-29 years in good health and CMV-seronegative.

A single count supports this clone. This chain links TRBV11-2 with TRBJ1-5; 8 bases map to TRBD1. This CDR3 comprises 14 residues. Germline CDR1 SGHAT, CDR2 FQNNGV. The ends lost 2 bases at V and 6 bases at J; junction bases unmatched: 3. The CDR3 region has the DNA TGTGCCAGCAGCTTACAGGGGGCTTTTCAGCCCCAGCATTTT. Encoded protein: CASSLQGAFQPQHF. The full variable domain, completed using reference TRBV11-2 and TRBJ1-5, is EAGVAQSPRYKIIEKRQSVAFWCNPISGHATLYWYQQILGQGPKLLIQFQNNGVVDDSQLPKDRFSAERLKGVDSTLKIQPAKLEDSAVYLCASSLQGAFQPQHFGDGTRLSIL.

The rearrangement links TRBV6-1 to TRBJ2-7; tentatively, D is TRBD2 (7 bases). Germline CDR1 MNHNS, CDR2 SASEGT. V lost 2 bases and J 2 bases, leaving 16 bases between the germline ends. The CDR3 extends over 16 amino acids. CDR3 nucleotides: TGTGCCAGCAGTGAACTCGGGGGGCGACTTACCTACGAGCAGTACTTC. This translates into CASSELGGRLTYEQYF.

The chain links TRBV6-5 to TRBJ2-1; possibly TRBD2 for D (6 bases). Trimming shortened V by 0 bases and J by 6 bases, and 9 bases separated the two germline ends. The germline gives CDR1 MNHEY, CDR2 SVGAGI. This CDR3 spans 14 amino acids. The CDR3 DNA follows: TGTGCCAGCAGTTACTCCTCGGGGGTCAATGAGCAGTTCTTC. This gives the protein CASSYSSGVNEQFF.

The chain couples TRBV29-1 to TRBJ2-7, with TRBD1 matching 7 bases. The V gene end was trimmed by 6 bases and the J gene end by 4 bases; junction bases not matched to a gene: 15. The CDR3 sequence is 15 residues long. CDR1 and CDR2 (germline): SQVTM, ANQGSEA. CDR3: CSVNPARDSNYEQYF. The CDR3 region has the DNA TGCAGCGTCAATCCAGCTCGGGACAGCAATTACGAGCAGTACTTC.

This sequence joins TRBV10-3 and TRBJ1-1, with TRBD1 matching 9 bases. CDR3 length equals 14 residues. Trimming cost V 10 bases and J 5 bases; bases outside gene matches: 11. Germline CDR1 is ENHRY and CDR2 is SYGVKD. CDR3 nucleotide sequence: TGTGCCACGATGGGACAGGGTAGTTCGACTGAAGCTTTCTTT. Residues: CATMGQGSSTEAFF.

V gene TRBV7-2 combines with J gene TRBJ2-2; D possibly corresponds to TRBD2 (6 bases). This CDR3 region has 17 residues. With 1 base removed from V and 3 bases from J, the gap between germline ends came to 15 bases. Germline-derived CDR1 and CDR2 are SGHTA and FQGNSA. This CDR3 is CASSLGLLRDYTGELFF. CDR3 in DNA: TGTGCCAGCAGCTTAGGCCTCCTCAGGGACTACACCGGGGAGCTGTTTTTT.

The chain joins TRBV5-6 to TRBJ2-1, with 7 bases aligning to TRBD2. Germline values: CDR1 SGHDT, CDR2 YYEEEE. The CDR3 length is 15 residues. V shed 4 bases and J 4 bases; nucleotides not matched to a gene: 8. CDR3 protein: CASSPPGLPYNEQFF. For the CDR3, the DNA is TGTGCCAGCAGCCCTCCGGGACTACCATACAATGAGCAGTTCTTC.

The CDR3 loop is CATSRALSTDTQYF. The CDR3 nucleotides read TGTGCCACCAGCAGAGCTTTAAGCACAGATACGCAGTATTTT. This sequence joins TRBV15 and TRBJ2-3; D gene unclear. The CDR3 totals 14 residues. V was pared by 1 base and J by 0 bases, with 5 bases between. Germline values: CDR1 LNHNV, CDR2 YYDKDF (reference sequence).

The J gene is TRBJ1-2, the V gene TRBV28; possibly TRBD1 for D (5 bases). The CDR3 is 12 residues long. The germline gives CDR1 MDHEN, CDR2 SYDVKM. Trimming shortened V by 4 bases and J by 7 bases, and 10 bases separated the two germline ends. CDR3 residues: CASSSGGVGYTF. As DNA, the CDR3 is TGTGCCAGCAGTTCTGGGGGGGTTGGCTACACCTTC.

The rearrangement joins TRBV19 to TRBJ2-3; 7 bases are shared with TRBD1. This CDR3 spans 16 amino acids. V lost 4 bases and J lost 4; bases outside the gene matches: 11. Germline V lookup: CDR1 LNHDA, CDR2 SQIVND (reference sequence). The CDR3: CASSTWDRAPADTQYF. DNA for the CDR3: TGTGCCAGTAGTACATGGGACAGAGCTCCGGCAGATACGCAGTATTTT.

This clone was counted once. The chain joins TRBV19 to TRBJ2-1, with 8 positions matching TRBD2. V lost 5 bases to trimming and J lost 5 bases; unmatched junction nucleotides: 11. The CDR3 extends over 16 amino acids. Germline loops: CDR1 LNHDA, CDR2 SQIVND (reference sequence). The CDR3 DNA reads as TGTGCCAGTAGTGTGTCCGGGACTAGAGGGAACAATGAGCAGTTCTTC. Its protein product is CASSVSGTRGNNEQFF.

Comment on this clone: Sequence at one end of the junction differs from germline and may be a read error. The CDR3 reads CASSSGGLGQGTQYF. DNA for the CDR3: TGTGCCAGCAGCTCGGGGGGGTTAGGCCAAGGGACCCAGTACTTC. The rearrangement joins TRBV11-2 to TRBJ2-5; TRBD2 agrees at 8 bases. Germline V gene data show CDR1 as SGHAT and CDR2 as FQNNGV. The length of the CDR3 is 15 residues.

The rearrangement joins TRBV4-1 to TRBJ2-5; no clear D gene. The V end was cut by 1 base, the J end by 4 bases, with 10 bases between. The CDR3 covers 14 residues. Germline-derived CDR1 and CDR2 are MGHRA and YSYEKL. In DNA form, the CDR3 reads TGCGCCAGCAGCCAAGGCCTAGGAGTAGAGACCCAGTACTTC. It specifies CASSQGLGVETQYF.

The chain's CDR3 is CASSGTLRGEKLFF. The CDR3 bases are TGTGCCAGTAGCGGAACTCTCCGGGGGGAAAAACTGTTTTTT. V and J are TRBV19 and TRBJ1-4; D is possibly TRBD1 (5 bases). The CDR3 is 14 amino acids. Germline V CDR1 and CDR2: LNHDA, SQIVND (reference sequence). The V end was cut by 6 bases, the J end by 8 bases, with 16 bases between.

The chain is built from TRBV11-3 and TRBJ2-3, with a tentative D call TRBD2 (6 bases). Germline V gene data show CDR1 as SGHNT and CDR2 as YENEEA. V was cut by 5 bases and J by 1 base, with 16 bases left in between. This CDR3 contains 16 residues. The chain's CDR3 is CASSGGCSSCTDTQYF. The CDR3 DNA sequence: TGTGCCAGCAGCGGGGGGTGCAGTTCGTGCACAGATACGCAGTATTTT.

The chain combines TRBV30 with TRBJ2-5; TRBD2 might be the D (6 bases). CDR1 is GTSNPN and CDR2 is SVGIG in the germline V gene (reference sequence). The CDR3 is 14 residues long. V was trimmed by 2 bases and J by 5 bases, leaving 15 bases between them. The CDR3 region has the DNA TGTGCCTGGAGTAGGGGCGGGACGATGGAGACCCAGTACTTC. This sequence encodes CAWSRGGTMETQYF.

The rearrangement links TRBV5-5 to TRBJ2-1; TRBD2 might be the D (6 bases). Trimming shortened V by 2 bases and J by 7 bases, and 13 bases separated the two germline ends. CDR1 is SGHKS and CDR2 is YYEKEE in the germline V gene (reference sequence). The CDR3 is made up of 14 amino acids. CDR3 in DNA: TGTGCCAGCAGCTTTACTGGGAGGCCAAATGAGCAGTTCTTC. Protein sequence: CASSFTGRPNEQFF.

The chain carries TRBV19 and TRBJ2-1; 12 bases line up with TRBD2. CDR3 size: 16 residues. V lost 7 bases, J lost 3 bases, and 7 bases stayed unmatched. From germline, CDR1 is LNHDA and CDR2 SQIVND (reference sequence). The CDR3 region is CASNTGTSGYYNEQFF. The CDR3 DNA is TGTGCCAGTAACACCGGGACTAGCGGGTACTACAATGAGCAGTTCTTC.

This chain joins TRBV14 and TRBJ2-1; the D is unclear. The CDR3 consists of 13 residues. Germline V gene lookup returns CDR1 SGHDN and CDR2 FVKESK. The germline V and J ends were trimmed by 5 bases and 2 bases, with 7 bases remaining between them. CDR3 in amino acids: CASSDSTYNEQFF. The CDR3 nucleotides read TGTGCCAGCAGCGATTCTACCTACAATGAGCAGTTCTTC.

The genes are TRBV4-1 and TRBJ2-5; TRBD2 is a possible D gene (6 bases). V was clipped by 0 bases and J by 5 bases, with 13 bases between them. The CDR3 runs to 15 residues. Per germline, CDR1 MGHRA and CDR2 YSYEKL. CDR3 DNA sequence: TGCGCCAGCAGCCAAGATGCCGGGGGTGGGGAGACCCAGTACTTC. It specifies CASSQDAGGGETQYF.

The chain joins TRBV2 to TRBJ1-2; a possible D gene is TRBD1 (5 bases). The germline CDR1 and CDR2 sequences are SNHLY and FYNNEI. The V and J ends lost 6 bases and 4 bases respectively, with 15 bases between them. CDR3 length equals 14 residues. The CDR3 sequence is CASRGEGKTYGYTF. CDR3 sequence (DNA): TGTGCCAGCAGGGGGGAGGGGAAGACCTATGGCTACACCTTC. The whole variable domain, filled in from reference TRBV2 and TRBJ1-2, reads EPEVTQTPSHQVTQMGQEVILRCVPISNHLYFYWYRQILGQKVEFLVSFYNNEISEKSEIFDDQFSVERPDGSNFTLKIRSTKLEDSAMYFCASRGEGKTYGYTFGSGTRLTVV.

CDR3 loop: CAIRLTGTSPYNEQFF. In DNA form, the CDR3 reads TGTGCCATCAGGCTTACCGGGACTAGCCCCTACAATGAGCAGTTCTTC. The chain uses TRBV10-3 and TRBJ2-1; 9 bases match TRBD2. CDR3 length: 16 residues. Germline values: CDR1 ENHRY, CDR2 SYGVKD. J lost 2 bases, V lost 6 bases, and 8 bases had no gene match.

The J gene is TRBJ2-7, the V gene TRBV28; weak D call: TRBD2 (5 bases). Trimming took off 6 bases at V and 3 bases at J, with 18 bases between the two ends. The germline V gene has CDR1 MDHEN and CDR2 SYDVKM. CDR3 length: 15 residues. The CDR3 region is CASSYTTGIGYEQYF. In DNA form, the CDR3 reads TGTGCCAGCAGCTATACGACCGGGATAGGCTACGAGCAGTACTTC.

This clone was counted a single time. The chain couples TRBV15 to TRBJ1-6; 7 bases map to TRBD1. Per germline, CDR1 LNHNV and CDR2 YYDKDF (reference sequence). The CDR3 extends over 16 amino acids. Losses at the gene ends were 3 bases for V and 5 bases for J; bases not matched to a gene: 7. CDR3 nucleotide sequence: TGTGCCACCAGCAGTACAGGGGCCAGAGATAATTCACCCCTCCACTTT. Translating it yields CATSSTGARDNSPLHF.

J is TRBJ2-7 and V is TRBV6-4, with TRBD2 matching 9 bases. Trimming cost V 5 bases and J 3 bases; bases outside gene matches: 5. Per the germline V gene, CDR1 is MRHNA and CDR2 is SNTAGT. This CDR3 contains 14 residues. CDR3: CASSRSGRRYEQYF. The CDR3 nucleotides are TGTGCCAGCAGTAGAAGCGGGAGGCGCTACGAGCAGTACTTC.

V and J are TRBV14 and TRBJ2-1; D is possibly TRBD2 (5 bases). V lost 1 base to trimming and J lost 1 base, with 8 bases between them. Germline CDR1 reads SGHDN; CDR2 reads FVKESK. This CDR3 is built from 15 residues. The CDR3 sequence: CASSQGGASYNEQFF. DNA of the CDR3: TGTGCCAGCAGCCAAGGGGGAGCGTCCTACAATGAGCAGTTCTTC.

V and J are TRBV28 and TRBJ1-5, with TRBD1 matching over 12 bases. The CDR3 sequence is 18 residues long. Germline assignment: CDR1 MDHEN and CDR2 SYDVKM. J was trimmed by 6 bases and V by 3 bases; bases with no gene match: 12. In DNA form, the CDR3 reads TGTGCCAGCAGTTTTCCTCTGGGACAGGGGGCCTTAGGTCAGCCCCAGCATTTT. It codes for CASSFPLGQGALGQPQHF.

V and J are TRBV29-1 and TRBJ1-2, with 7 bases identical to TRBD1. The CDR3 is 12 residues long. CDR1 is SQVTM and CDR2 is ANQGSEA in the germline V gene. Trimming at V came to 7 bases and at J to 4 bases, leaving 6 bases not matched to a gene. The CDR3 bases are TGCAGCGACTCGGGACAGTTCTATGGCTACACCTTC. Translating gives CSDSGQFYGYTF.

This chain joins TRBV4-1 and TRBJ1-5; 8 nucleotides match TRBD1. Germline lookup yields CDR1 MGHRA and CDR2 YSYEKL. J lost 7 bases, V lost 6 bases, and 5 bases had no gene match. The CDR3 has 13 amino acids. The CDR3 nucleotides are TGCGCCAGCAGGGCGACAGGGGACCAGCCCCAGCATTTT. Encoded protein: CASRATGDQPQHF.

V usage is TRBV15 and J usage is TRBJ2-7; D call uncertain. Germline loops: CDR1 LNHNV, CDR2 YYDKDF (reference sequence). The ends were cut back, 0 bases at V and 2 bases at J, with 11 bases in the middle. This CDR3 spans 15 amino acids. This chain's CDR3 is CATSRDRVETYEQYF. CDR3 sequence (DNA): TGTGCCACCAGCAGAGATCGGGTCGAAACCTACGAGCAGTACTTC.